The 18 T cell receptor beta chains below were found in one sample sequenced in a study of early stage breast cancer tumors. The data were produced by immunoSEQ multiplex PCR, yet TCRdb's version contains in-frame clones alone and is incomplete. The sample yields 25,000 to 35,000 clones, roughly three fifths seen once. Sequenced sample: breast tumor tissue. The source of these receptors is a person between 45 and 65 years old with breast cancer.

The rearrangement links TRBV7-2 to TRBJ2-1, with 13 bases that match TRBD2. V shed 0 bases, J shed 0 bases, and the junction held 8 bases outside the gene matches. The germline V gene has CDR1 SGHTA and CDR2 FQGNSA. This CDR3 has 20 residues. CDR3 sequence: CASSLATSGRAGSSYNEQFF. DNA of the CDR3: TGTGCCAGCAGCTTAGCAACTAGCGGGAGGGCCGGTAGCTCCTACAATGAGCAGTTCTTC.

The chain has TRBV29-1 and TRBJ2-1, with D possibly matching TRBD1 (6 bases). CDR3 size: 14 residues. Per the germline V gene, CDR1 is SQVTM and CDR2 is ANQGSEA. Trimming removed 5 bases at V and 8 bases at J, with 19 bases between. DNA for the CDR3: TGCAGCGTTTACAGGGTCCTGGATACGGATGAGCAGTTCTTC. It encodes CSVYRVLDTDEQFF.

The chain combines TRBV5-1 with TRBJ2-2; TRBD2 agrees at 9 bases. Trimming at V came to 2 bases and at J to 7 bases, leaving 9 bases not matched to a gene. Germline CDR1 SGHRS, CDR2 YFSETQ. The CDR3 totals 16 residues. CDR3 nucleotide sequence: TGCGCCAGCAGCTTAGGTAGCGGGGGAACCGGCGGGGAGCTGTTTTTT. Protein product: CASSLGSGGTGGELFF.

The V call is TRBV6-5, the J call TRBJ1-2; maybe TRBD1 (6 bases). From germline, CDR1 is MNHEY and CDR2 SVGAGI. V lost 0 bases to trimming and J lost 4 bases, with 15 bases between them. The CDR3 contains 16 residues. The CDR3 DNA reads as TGTGCCAGCAGTTACTCACCGACAGGAGGGTCCTATGGCTACACCTTC. Encoded protein: CASSYSPTGGSYGYTF.

This clone is medium-sized. Other DNA sequences of this sample code for an identical CDR3. This rearrangement joins TRBV9 to TRBJ2-1; 10 nucleotides align to TRBD2. Germline V CDR1 and CDR2: SGDLS, YYNGEE. Trimming at V came to 0 bases and at J to 6 bases, leaving 3 bases not matched to a gene. The CDR3 is made up of 15 amino acids. The CDR3 loop reads CASSVEASGSNEQFF. DNA for the CDR3: TGTGCCAGCAGCGTAGAGGCTAGCGGGAGCAATGAGCAGTTCTTC.

Remarks on this clone: The sample carries other DNA sequences with the same CDR3. The V call is TRBV18, the J call TRBJ1-5; no reliable D call. This CDR3 contains 14 residues. Germline V lookup: CDR1 KGHSH, CDR2 LQKENI. The ends were cut back, 3 bases at V and 0 bases at J, with 6 bases in the middle. The CDR3 DNA is TGTGCCAGCTCACCCCCCGATAGCAATCAGCCCCAGCATTTT. It encodes CASSPPDSNQPQHF.

The chain employs TRBV6-6 and TRBJ1-2, with D hard to call. CDR1 and CDR2 (germline): MNHNY, SVGAGI (reference sequence). Trimming took 11 bases from V and 6 from J, leaving 13 bases between them. This CDR3 contains 11 residues. The CDR3 loop is CAVVLTDGYTF. In DNA, the CDR3 is TGTGCCGTTGTTTTAACTGATGGCTACACCTTC.

This sequence joins TRBV25-1 and TRBJ1-1; D gene unclear. This CDR3 comprises 11 residues. Trimming pared 4 bases from V and 10 bases from J, leaving 10 bases between. Germline values: CDR1 MGHDK, CDR2 SYGVNS. The CDR3 loop reads CASSGGWVAFF. The CDR3 region has the DNA TGTGCCAGCAGTGGGGGTTGGGTAGCTTTCTTT.

In its sample, this clone was seen a few times. The CDR3 here is CASSQDMGPTEAFF. The CDR3 nucleotides read TGCGCCAGCAGCCAAGACATGGGACCCACTGAAGCTTTCTTT. J is TRBJ1-1 and V is TRBV4-3; TRBD1 might be the D (5 bases). Germline loops: CDR1 LGHNA, CDR2 YSLEER. The V end was cut by 0 bases, the J end by 4 bases, with 9 bases between. The CDR3 consists of 14 residues.

The J gene is TRBJ2-1, the V gene TRBV7-3; D gene ambiguous. Germline V gene lookup returns CDR1 SGHTA and CDR2 FQGTGA. This CDR3 is built from 13 residues. V lost 2 bases, J lost 9 bases, and 11 bases lay in between. The CDR3 loop reads CASSLAGVSEQFF. The CDR3 nucleotides read TGTGCCAGCAGCTTAGCCGGCGTGTCTGAGCAGTTCTTC.

V and J are TRBV5-1 and TRBJ2-3; D is undetermined. CDR3 length: 14 residues. V dropped 5 bases and J dropped 1 base, with 11 bases sitting between them. The germline V gene has CDR1 SGHRS and CDR2 YFSETQ. The CDR3 sequence: CASRVGDGTDTQYF. The DNA of the CDR3 is TGCGCCAGCAGAGTGGGTGACGGCACAGATACGCAGTATTTT.

The chain is built from TRBV7-8 and TRBJ2-7; maybe TRBD1 (6 bases). Germline CDR1 reads SGHVS; CDR2 reads FQNEAQ. Trimming shortened V by 3 bases and J by 4 bases, and 16 bases separated the two germline ends. The CDR3 runs 15 residues. The CDR3 DNA sequence: TGTGCCAGCAGCTTTGAGGGGGAGAGGGGTTACGAGCAGTACTTC. It yields the protein CASSFEGERGYEQYF.

The chain joins TRBV4-3 to TRBJ1-1, with 8 bases aligning to TRBD1. Germline CDR1 and CDR2: LGHNA and YSLEER. The CDR3 loop spans 12 amino acids. V lost 4 bases and J lost 8; bases outside the gene matches: 3. The CDR3 nucleotides read TGCGCCAGCAGCCCATACAGGGGGGAAGCTTTCTTT. It translates to CASSPYRGEAFF.

The CDR3 nucleotides read TGTGCCAGCAGCTGGGACCGCAACACCGGGGAGCTGTTTTTT. Residues: CASSWDRNTGELFF. The genes are TRBV5-4 and TRBJ2-2; D possibly matches TRBD1 or TRBD2 (5 bases each). The V gene lost 3 bases and the J gene lost 2 bases, with 8 bases spanning the gap. The CDR3 sequence is 14 residues long. Germline CDR1 SGHNT, CDR2 YYREEE (reference sequence).

V is TRBV4-1 and J is TRBJ2-2; 7 bases match TRBD2. The CDR3 consists of 18 residues. Germline V CDR1 and CDR2: MGHRA, YSYEKL. The V and J ends lost 3 bases and 0 bases, in that order; junction bases with no gene match: 10. The CDR3 DNA sequence: TGCGCCAGCAGCCATAATAGAACTAGCGTTTCGAACACCGGGGAGCTGTTTTTT. This gives the protein CASSHNRTSVSNTGELFF.

The CDR3 DNA reads as TGTGCCAGCAGCCCTCGACAGGGCCCGTCTTCGCAGTACTTC. It translates to CASSPRQGPSSQYF. V and J are TRBV7-2 and TRBJ2-7; 7 positions match TRBD1. The CDR3 is 14 amino acids. Trimming at V came to 5 bases and at J to 9 bases, leaving 13 bases not matched to a gene. Germline V CDR1 and CDR2: SGHTA, FQGNSA. The variable domain in full, completed from reference TRBV7-2 and TRBJ2-7, reads GAGVSQSPSNKVTEKGKDVELRCDPISGHTALYWYRQSLGQGLEFLIYFQGNSAPDKSGLPSDRFSAERTGGSVSTLTIQRTQQEDSAVYLCASSPRQGPSSQYFGPGTRLTVT.

The chain uses TRBV6-5 and TRBJ2-7; 8 bases fit TRBD2. The CDR3 covers 15 residues. Looked up from germline, CDR1 is MNHEY and CDR2 is SVGAGI. J was trimmed by 5 bases and V by 0 bases; bases with no gene match: 6. CDR3 loop: CASSYSAGAADEQYF. Here the CDR3 DNA reads TGTGCCAGCAGTTACTCAGCGGGAGCAGCAGACGAGCAGTACTTC.

This sequence joins TRBV18 and TRBJ1-4; maybe TRBD1 (5 bases). V was clipped by 5 bases and J by 5 bases, with 6 bases between them. Germline V CDR1 and CDR2: KGHSH, LQKENI. The CDR3 totals 12 residues. The CDR3 DNA reads as TGTGCCAGCTCAGGGACCAATGAAAAACTGTTTTTT. Protein sequence: CASSGTNEKLFF.